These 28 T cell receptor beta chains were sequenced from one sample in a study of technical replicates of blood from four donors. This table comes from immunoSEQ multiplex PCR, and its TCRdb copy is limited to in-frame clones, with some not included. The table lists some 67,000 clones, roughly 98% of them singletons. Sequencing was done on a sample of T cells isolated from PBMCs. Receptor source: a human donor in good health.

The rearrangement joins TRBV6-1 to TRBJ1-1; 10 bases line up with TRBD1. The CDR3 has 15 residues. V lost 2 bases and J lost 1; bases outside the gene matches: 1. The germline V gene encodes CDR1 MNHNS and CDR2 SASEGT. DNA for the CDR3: TGTGCCAGCAGTGAAAGGACAGGGGGGAACACTGAAGCTTTCTTT. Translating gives CASSERTGGNTEAFF.

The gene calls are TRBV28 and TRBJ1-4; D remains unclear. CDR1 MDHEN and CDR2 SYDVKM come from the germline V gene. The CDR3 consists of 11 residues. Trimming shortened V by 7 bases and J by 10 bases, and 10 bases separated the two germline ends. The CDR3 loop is CASTGVGKLFF. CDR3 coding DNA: TGTGCCAGCACCGGGGTCGGAAAACTGTTTTTT.

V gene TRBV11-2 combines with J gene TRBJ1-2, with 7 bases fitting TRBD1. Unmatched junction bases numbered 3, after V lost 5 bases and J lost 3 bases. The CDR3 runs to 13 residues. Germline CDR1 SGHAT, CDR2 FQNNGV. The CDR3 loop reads CASSRQGDYGYTF. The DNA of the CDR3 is TGTGCCAGCAGCCGGCAGGGGGACTATGGCTACACCTTC.

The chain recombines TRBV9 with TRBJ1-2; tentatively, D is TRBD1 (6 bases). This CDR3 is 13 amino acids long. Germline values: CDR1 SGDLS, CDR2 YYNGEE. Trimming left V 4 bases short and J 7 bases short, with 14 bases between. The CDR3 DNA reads TGTGCCAGCAGCTTACAGGGTTTAGGTGGCTACACCTTC. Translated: CASSLQGLGGYTF.

CDR3 DNA sequence: TGCGCCAGCAGCCGACCGGGACAGCTAGCTAACTATGGCTACACCTTC. Residues: CASSRPGQLANYGYTF. The chain combines TRBV4-1 with TRBJ1-2; 7 bases align to TRBD1. Germline V gives CDR1 MGHRA, CDR2 YSYEKL. V lost 4 bases and J lost 0; bases outside the gene matches: 8. The CDR3 has 16 amino acids.

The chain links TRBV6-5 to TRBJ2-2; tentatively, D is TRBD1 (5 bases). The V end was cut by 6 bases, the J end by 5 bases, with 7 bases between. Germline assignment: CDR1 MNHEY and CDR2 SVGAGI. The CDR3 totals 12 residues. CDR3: CASRGVTGELFF. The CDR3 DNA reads TGTGCCAGCAGAGGGGTAACCGGGGAGCTGTTTTTT.

CDR3: CASSSIGLAGGYEQYF. In nucleotides, the CDR3 is TGTGCCAGCAGCTCAATAGGACTAGCGGGAGGATACGAGCAGTACTTC. The chain carries TRBV11-3 and TRBJ2-7; 14 positions agree with TRBD2. This CDR3 region has 16 residues. The germline gives CDR1 SGHNT, CDR2 YENEEA. V trimming: 4 bases; J trimming: 4 bases; junction bases outside the gene matches: 6. Drawing the rest from reference TRBV11-3 and TRBJ2-7, the complete variable domain is EAGVVQSPRYKIIEKKQPVAFWCNPISGHNTLYWYLQNLGQGPELLIRYENEEAVDDSQLPKDRFSAERLKGVDSTLKIQPAELGDSAVYLCASSSIGLAGGYEQYFGPGTRLTVT.

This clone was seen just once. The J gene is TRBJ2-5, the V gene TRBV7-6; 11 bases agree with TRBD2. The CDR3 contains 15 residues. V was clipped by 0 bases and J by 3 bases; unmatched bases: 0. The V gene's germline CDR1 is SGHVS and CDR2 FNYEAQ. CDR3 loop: CASSLASGREETQYF. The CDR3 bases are TGTGCCAGCAGCTTAGCTAGCGGGAGGGAAGAGACCCAGTACTTC. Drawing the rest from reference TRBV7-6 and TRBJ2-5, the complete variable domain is GAGVSQSPRYKVTKRGQDVALRCDPISGHVSLYWYRQALGQGPEFLTYFNYEAQQDKSGLPNDRFSAERPEGSISTLTIQRTEQRDSAMYRCASSLASGREETQYFGPGTRLLVL.

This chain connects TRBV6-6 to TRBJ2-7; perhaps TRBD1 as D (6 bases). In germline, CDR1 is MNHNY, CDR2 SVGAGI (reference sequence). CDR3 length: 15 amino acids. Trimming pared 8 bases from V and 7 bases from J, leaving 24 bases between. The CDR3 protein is CASSEARTAAIEQYF. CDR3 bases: TGTGCCAGCTCAGAGGCTCGGACAGCCGCTATAGAGCAGTACTTC.

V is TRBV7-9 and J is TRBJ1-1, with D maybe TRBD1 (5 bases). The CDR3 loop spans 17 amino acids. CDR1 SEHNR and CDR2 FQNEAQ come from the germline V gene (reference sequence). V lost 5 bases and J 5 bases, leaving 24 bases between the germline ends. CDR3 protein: CASSPLSLGGVGTEAFF. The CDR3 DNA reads TGTGCCAGCAGCCCATTGTCCCTCGGAGGGGTGGGGACTGAAGCTTTCTTT.

This chain's CDR3 is CAWALDSLAYEQYF. The CDR3 bases are TGTGCCTGGGCCCTTGACAGCCTTGCCTACGAGCAGTACTTC. This rearrangement joins TRBV30 to TRBJ2-7; a possible D gene is TRBD1 (5 bases). This CDR3 is 14 amino acids long. The V gene lost 5 bases and the J gene lost 2 bases, with 16 bases spanning the gap. CDR1 GTSNPN and CDR2 SVGIG come from the germline V gene (reference sequence).

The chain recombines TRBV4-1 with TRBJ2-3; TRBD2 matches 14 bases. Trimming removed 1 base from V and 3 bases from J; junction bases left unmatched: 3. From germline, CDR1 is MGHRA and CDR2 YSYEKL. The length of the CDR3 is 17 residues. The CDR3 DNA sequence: TGCGCCAGCAGCCAAGTCGGACTAGCGGGGGGTACAGATACGCAGTATTTT. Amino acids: CASSQVGLAGGTDTQYF.

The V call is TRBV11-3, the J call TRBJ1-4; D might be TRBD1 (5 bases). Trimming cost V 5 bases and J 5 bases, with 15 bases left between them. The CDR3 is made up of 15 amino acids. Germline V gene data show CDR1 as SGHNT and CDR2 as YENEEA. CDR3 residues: CASSEPGRGNEKLFF. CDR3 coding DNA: TGTGCCAGCAGCGAACCGGGACGGGGGAATGAAAAACTGTTTTTT.

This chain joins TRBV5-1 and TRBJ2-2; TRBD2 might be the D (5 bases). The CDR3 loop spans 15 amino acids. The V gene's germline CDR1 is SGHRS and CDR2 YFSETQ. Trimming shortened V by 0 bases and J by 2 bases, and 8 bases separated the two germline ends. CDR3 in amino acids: CASSLAGINTGELFF. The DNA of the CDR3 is TGCGCCAGCAGCTTGGCCGGGATAAACACCGGGGAGCTGTTTTTT. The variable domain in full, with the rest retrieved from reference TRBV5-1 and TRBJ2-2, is KAGVTQTPRYLIKTRGQQVTLSCSPISGHRSVSWYQQTPGQGLQFLFEYFSETQRNKGNFPGRFSGRQFSNSRSEMNVSTLELGDSALYLCASSLAGINTGELFFGEGSRLTVL.

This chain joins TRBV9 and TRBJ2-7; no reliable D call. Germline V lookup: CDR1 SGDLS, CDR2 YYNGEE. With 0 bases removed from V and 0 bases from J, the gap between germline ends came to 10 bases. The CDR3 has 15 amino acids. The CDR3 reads CASSVDVASSYEQYF. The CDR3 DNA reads TGTGCCAGCAGCGTAGATGTAGCTAGCTCCTACGAGCAGTACTTC.

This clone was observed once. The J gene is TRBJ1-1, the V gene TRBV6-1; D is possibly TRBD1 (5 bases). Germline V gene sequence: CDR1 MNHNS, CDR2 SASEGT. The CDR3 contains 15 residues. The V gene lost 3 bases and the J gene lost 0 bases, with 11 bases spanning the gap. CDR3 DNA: TGTGCCAGCAGTGATCCCCACAGGATGAACACTGAAGCTTTCTTT. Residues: CASSDPHRMNTEAFF.

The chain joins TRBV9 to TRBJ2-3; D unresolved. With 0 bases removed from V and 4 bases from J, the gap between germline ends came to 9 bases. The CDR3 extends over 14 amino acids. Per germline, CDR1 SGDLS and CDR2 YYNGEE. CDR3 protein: CASSVALGSDTQYF. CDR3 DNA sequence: TGTGCCAGCAGCGTAGCTTTGGGCTCAGATACGCAGTATTTT. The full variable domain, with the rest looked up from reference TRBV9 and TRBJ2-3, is DSGVTQTPKHLITATGQRVTLRCSPRSGDLSVYWYQQSLDQGLQFLIQYYNGEERAKGNILERFSAQQFPDLHSELNLSSLELGDSALYFCASSVALGSDTQYFGPGTRLTVL.

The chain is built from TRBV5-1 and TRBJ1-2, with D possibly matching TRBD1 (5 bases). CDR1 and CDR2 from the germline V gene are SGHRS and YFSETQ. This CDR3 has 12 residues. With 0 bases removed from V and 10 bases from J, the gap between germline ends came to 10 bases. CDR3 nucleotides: TGCGCCAGCAGCTTGGGCAGGGAAAACTACACCTTC. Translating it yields CASSLGRENYTF.

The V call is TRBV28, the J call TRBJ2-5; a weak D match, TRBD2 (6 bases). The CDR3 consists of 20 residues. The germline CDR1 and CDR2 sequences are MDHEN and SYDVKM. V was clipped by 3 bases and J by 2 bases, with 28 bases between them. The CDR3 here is CASSFPLAVLSPGLQETQYF. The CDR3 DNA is TGTGCCAGCAGTTTTCCTTTAGCGGTTCTCTCCCCGGGGCTACAAGAGACCCAGTACTTC.

The CDR3 DNA sequence: TGTGCCAGCAGAACACCTTCCGGGACAGACTCCTACGAGCAGTACTTC. It codes for CASRTPSGTDSYEQYF. V gene TRBV28 combines with J gene TRBJ2-7, with 7 bases identical to TRBD1. J lost 0 bases, V lost 6 bases, and 11 bases had no gene match. The CDR3 runs 16 residues. From germline, CDR1 is MDHEN and CDR2 SYDVKM.

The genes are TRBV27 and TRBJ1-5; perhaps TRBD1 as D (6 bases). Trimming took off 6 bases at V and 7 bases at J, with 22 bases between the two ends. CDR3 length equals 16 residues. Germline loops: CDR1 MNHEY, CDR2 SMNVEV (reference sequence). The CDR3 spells CASRIRARGELQPQHF. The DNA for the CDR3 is TGTGCCAGCAGGATAAGGGCCAGGGGCGAGTTGCAGCCCCAGCATTTT.

CDR3 in amino acids: CAWSVLETAPGGNTIYF. CDR3 DNA sequence: TGTGCCTGGAGTGTACTGGAGACAGCCCCTGGAGGAAACACCATATATTTT. The J gene is TRBJ1-3, the V gene TRBV30; D perhaps matches TRBD1 (5 bases). The CDR3 has 17 residues. V was cut by 0 bases and J by 4 bases, with 19 bases left in between. Germline lookup yields CDR1 GTSNPN and CDR2 SVGIG (reference sequence).

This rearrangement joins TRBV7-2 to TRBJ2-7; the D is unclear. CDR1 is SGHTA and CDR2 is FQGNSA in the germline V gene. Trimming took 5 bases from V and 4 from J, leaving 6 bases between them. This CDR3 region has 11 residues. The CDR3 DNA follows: TGTGCCAGCAGCACCTATTACGAGCAGTACTTC. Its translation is CASSTYYEQYF.

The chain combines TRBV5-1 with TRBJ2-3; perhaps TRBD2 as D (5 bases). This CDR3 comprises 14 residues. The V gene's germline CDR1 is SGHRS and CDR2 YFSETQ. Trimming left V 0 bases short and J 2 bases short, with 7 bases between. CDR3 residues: CASSLGGYTDTQYF. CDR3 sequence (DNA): TGCGCCAGCAGCTTGGGAGGGTACACAGATACGCAGTATTTT.

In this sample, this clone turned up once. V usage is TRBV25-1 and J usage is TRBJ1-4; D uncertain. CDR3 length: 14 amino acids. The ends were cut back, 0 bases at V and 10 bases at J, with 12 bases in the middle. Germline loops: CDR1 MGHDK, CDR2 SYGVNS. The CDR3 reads CASSEYHSRVKLFF. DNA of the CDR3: TGTGCCAGCAGTGAATACCACAGCCGTGTAAAACTGTTTTTT.

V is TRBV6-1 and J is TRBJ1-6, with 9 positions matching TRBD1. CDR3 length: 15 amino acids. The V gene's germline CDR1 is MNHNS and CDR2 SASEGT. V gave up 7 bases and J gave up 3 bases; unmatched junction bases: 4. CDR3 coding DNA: TGTGCCAGCACCCGGGACAGGGTCTATAATTCACCCCTCCACTTT. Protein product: CASTRDRVYNSPLHF.

The CDR3 is CASSPGDTQYF. CDR3 nucleotides: TGTGCCAGCAGTCCAGGGGATACGCAGTATTTT. This chain connects TRBV27 to TRBJ2-3; D perhaps matches TRBD1 (5 bases). With 5 bases removed from V and 6 bases from J, the gap between germline ends came to 6 bases. The CDR3 extends over 11 amino acids. Germline loops: CDR1 MNHEY, CDR2 SMNVEV (reference sequence).

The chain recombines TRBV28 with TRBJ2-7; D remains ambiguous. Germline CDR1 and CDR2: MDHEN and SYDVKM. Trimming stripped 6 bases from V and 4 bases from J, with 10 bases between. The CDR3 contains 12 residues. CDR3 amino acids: CASSSSEYEQYF. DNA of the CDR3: TGTGCCAGCAGCTCGAGCGAGTACGAGCAGTACTTC.